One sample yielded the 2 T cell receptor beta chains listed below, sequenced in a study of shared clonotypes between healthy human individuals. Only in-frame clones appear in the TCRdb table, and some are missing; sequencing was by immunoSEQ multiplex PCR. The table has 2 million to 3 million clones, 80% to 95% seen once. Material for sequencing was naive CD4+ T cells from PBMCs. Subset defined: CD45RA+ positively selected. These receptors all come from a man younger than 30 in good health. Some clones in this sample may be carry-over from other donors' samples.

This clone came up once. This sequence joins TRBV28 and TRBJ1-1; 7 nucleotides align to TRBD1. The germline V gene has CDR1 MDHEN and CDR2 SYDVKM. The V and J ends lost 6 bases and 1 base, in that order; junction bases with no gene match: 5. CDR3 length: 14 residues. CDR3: CASSHRQGNTEAFF. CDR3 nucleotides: TGTGCCAGCAGCCATAGACAGGGGAACACTGAAGCTTTCTTT.

CDR3 in DNA: TGTGCCAGCAGCTTAGTTAGGAGGGAGACCCAGTACTTC. This codes for CASSLVRRETQYF. The genes are TRBV11-2 and TRBJ2-5; possibly TRBD2 for D (5 bases). V was pared by 1 base and J by 5 bases, with 8 bases between. The CDR3 sequence is 13 residues long. Germline CDR1 is SGHAT and CDR2 is FQNNGV.